Presented here are 8 T cell receptor beta chains from one specimen sequenced in a study of cytomegalovirus exposure and HLA in healthy donors. Both 60 Vbeta primers and 13 Jbeta primers went into the PCR. Generated by immunoSEQ multiplex PCR, the TCRdb table keeps only in-frame clones and is missing some. The sample shows approximately 200,000 clones, roughly 80% of them seen only once. Sequenced input: PBMCs. Every receptor here comes from a woman aged 25 to 45 in good health and CMV-seropositive.

The chain combines TRBV28 with TRBJ1-3; D is undetermined. The germline gives CDR1 MDHEN, CDR2 SYDVKM. The CDR3 has 15 amino acids. V gave up 7 bases and J gave up 0 bases, with 13 bases separating them. For the CDR3, the DNA is TGTGCCAGCACCCAGGTGGCTGTCTCTGGAAACACCATATATTTT. As protein: CASTQVAVSGNTIYF.

The CDR3 loop reads CSVVGSNEKLFF. As DNA, the CDR3 is TGCAGCGTTGTGGGCTCCAATGAAAAACTGTTTTTT. This chain joins TRBV29-1 and TRBJ1-4; D is uncertain. Germline V gene lookup returns CDR1 SQVTM and CDR2 ANQGSEA. This CDR3 has 12 amino acids. Trimming took 4 bases from V and 5 from J, leaving 8 bases between them. The full variable domain, rest sourced from reference TRBV29-1 and TRBJ1-4, is SAVISQKPSRDICQRGTSLTIQCQVDSQVTMMFWYRQQPGQSLTLIATANQGSEATYESGFVIDKFPISRPNLTFSTLTVSNMSPEDSSIYLCSVVGSNEKLFFGSGTQLSVL.

The rearrangement links TRBV19 to TRBJ2-7; TRBD2 aligns across 7 bases. V gave up 5 bases and J gave up 4 bases; unmatched junction bases: 5. There are 13 residues in the CDR3. The germline CDR1 and CDR2 sequences are LNHDA and SQIVND (reference sequence). The CDR3 DNA reads as TGTGCCAGTAGTCCAACACTAGCGTACGAGCAGTACTTC. This gives the protein CASSPTLAYEQYF.

The chain combines TRBV18 with TRBJ2-1, with 10 bases lining up with TRBD2. Trimming cost V 2 bases and J 4 bases; bases outside gene matches: 11. The CDR3 sequence is 18 residues long. Germline V gives CDR1 KGHSH, CDR2 LQKENI. The CDR3 DNA is TGTGCCAGCTCACCAGGCGGACGACTAGCGGGCTTATACAATGAGCAGTTCTTC. Residues: CASSPGGRLAGLYNEQFF.

The rearrangement uses TRBV5-6 and TRBJ2-7, with D hard to call. V lost 0 bases, J lost 4 bases, and 5 bases lay in between. The CDR3 is 12 residues long. Germline V lookup: CDR1 SGHDT, CDR2 YYEEEE. Here the CDR3 reads CASSLEEYEQYF. For the CDR3, the DNA is TGTGCCAGCAGCTTGGAGGAGTACGAGCAGTACTTC.

The chain employs TRBV5-4 and TRBJ1-3; 7 bases match TRBD1. Per the germline V gene, CDR1 is SGHNT and CDR2 is YYREEE (reference sequence). The CDR3 length is 13 residues. V was clipped by 2 bases and J by 8 bases; unmatched bases: 4. The CDR3 DNA follows: TGTGCCAGCAGCTTTACAGGGGAGTACACCATATATTTT. This encodes CASSFTGEYTIYF.

This chain uses TRBV6-1 with TRBJ2-1, with a possible D match to TRBD1 (5 bases). V lost 2 bases and J 6 bases, leaving 14 bases between the germline ends. The CDR3 runs 15 residues. The germline CDR1 and CDR2 sequences are MNHNS and SASEGT. CDR3 region: CASSETQGRGNEQFF. The DNA for the CDR3 is TGTGCCAGCAGTGAAACCCAGGGTAGGGGCAATGAGCAGTTCTTC.

This chain links TRBV29-1 with TRBJ2-2; TRBD1 matches 9 bases. Trimming took 5 bases from V and 3 from J; bases not matched to a gene: 4. Per the germline V gene, CDR1 is SQVTM and CDR2 is ANQGSEA. The CDR3 extends over 14 amino acids. The CDR3 DNA reads TGCAGCGTTACAGGGGGCGCTGACACCGGGGAGCTGTTTTTT. This codes for CSVTGGADTGELFF.